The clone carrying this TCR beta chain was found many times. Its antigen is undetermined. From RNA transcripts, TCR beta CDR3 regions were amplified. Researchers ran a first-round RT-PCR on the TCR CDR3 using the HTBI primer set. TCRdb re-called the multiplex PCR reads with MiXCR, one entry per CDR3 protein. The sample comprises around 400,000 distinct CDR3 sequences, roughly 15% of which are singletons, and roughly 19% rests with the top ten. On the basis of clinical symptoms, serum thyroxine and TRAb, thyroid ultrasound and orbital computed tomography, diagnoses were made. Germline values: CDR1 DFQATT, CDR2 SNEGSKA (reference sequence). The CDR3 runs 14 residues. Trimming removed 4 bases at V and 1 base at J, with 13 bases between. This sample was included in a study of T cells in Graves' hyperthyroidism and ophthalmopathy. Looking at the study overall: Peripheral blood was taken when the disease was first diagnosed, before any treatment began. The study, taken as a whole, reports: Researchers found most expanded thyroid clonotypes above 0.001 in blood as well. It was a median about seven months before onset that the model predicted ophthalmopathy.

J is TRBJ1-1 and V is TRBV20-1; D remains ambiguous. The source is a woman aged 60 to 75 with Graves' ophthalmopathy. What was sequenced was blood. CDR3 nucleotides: TGCAGTGCTACGGACCCGTCGGGGAACACTGAAGCTTTCTTT. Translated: CSATDPSGNTEAFF.